The next 12 T cell receptor beta chains were all read from a single sample in a study of vaccination effects on CD4 cells after COVID-19. For these TCRs, the target antigens are not known. Before sequencing took place, the ViraFEST assay used viral peptide pools to expand antigen-specific CD4+ T cells. Cells that had been cultured for approximately eleven days were the source of isolated CD4+ T cells. Participants got two doses of BNT162b2 or mRNA-1273 vaccine. Sequenced by immunoSEQ multiplex PCR; TCRdb stores in-frame clones only, minus some. The table shows roughly 24,000 clones, with 81% occurring only once. Sequences were derived from CD4+ T cells from PBMCs cultured with SARS-CoV-2 spike peptides, sampled after COVID-19 vaccination. The receptor source for this set is a human donor who received a COVID-19 vaccine. Some clones in this sample may be carry-over from other donors' samples.

CDR3 nucleotide sequence: TGTGCCAGCAGCCAAGGGACAGCCAACATTCAGTACTTC. As protein: CASSQGTANIQYF. This chain joins TRBV14 and TRBJ2-4, with D maybe TRBD1 (6 bases). The length of the CDR3 is 13 residues. The germline CDR1 and CDR2 sequences are SGHDN and FVKESK. Deletions cut 1 base from V and 7 bases from J, with 8 bases between. The variable domain in full, completed from reference TRBV14 and TRBJ2-4, reads EAGVTQFPSHSVIEKGQTVTLRCDPISGHDNLYWYRRVMGKEIKFLLHFVKESKQDESGMPNNRFLAERTGGTYSTLKVQPAELEDSGVYFCASSQGTANIQYFGAGTRLSVL.

V is TRBV27 and J is TRBJ2-6; no definite D call. V was clipped by 6 bases and J by 0 bases, with 12 bases between them. CDR1 and CDR2 from the germline V gene are MNHEY and SMNVEV (reference sequence). The length of the CDR3 is 16 residues. CDR3 amino acids: CASSLRMGSGANVLTF. DNA of the CDR3: TGTGCCAGCAGCTTAAGAATGGGCTCTGGGGCCAACGTCCTGACTTTC.

This clone appeared once. This chain connects TRBV12-5 to TRBJ1-3; the D is unclear. Trimming pared 4 bases from V and 1 base from J, leaving 17 bases between. Germline V lookup: CDR1 LGHNT, CDR2 FRNRAP. The CDR3 consists of 17 residues. This CDR3 is CASGSSTRIQSGNTIYF. The CDR3 DNA reads as TGTGCTAGTGGTTCGAGTACTAGAATTCAATCTGGAAACACCATATATTTT.

V usage is TRBV5-1 and J usage is TRBJ1-2, with D possibly TRBD1 on 6 matching bases. Trimming took off 0 bases at V and 7 bases at J, with 13 bases between the two ends. Germline V gives CDR1 SGHRS, CDR2 YFSETQ. The CDR3 contains 14 residues. CDR3 sequence: CASSLARGAGGYTF. CDR3 nucleotides: TGCGCCAGCAGCTTGGCTCGGGGGGCAGGTGGCTACACCTTC.

CDR3 protein: CASSWGQEPYGYTF. DNA for the CDR3: TGCGCCAGCAGTTGGGGACAGGAGCCCTATGGCTACACCTTC. The V gene is TRBV5-1, the J gene TRBJ1-2; the match to TRBD1 covers 8 bases. V dropped 5 bases and J dropped 4; count of bases not matched to a gene: 7. Germline V gene sequence: CDR1 SGHRS, CDR2 YFSETQ. The CDR3 length is 14 residues.

The chain uses TRBV28 and TRBJ1-4; no definite D call. The germline V gene has CDR1 MDHEN and CDR2 SYDVKM. The CDR3 sequence is 12 residues long. The germline V and J ends were trimmed by 7 bases and 2 bases, with 5 bases remaining between them. Here the CDR3 reads CASKGTNEKLFF. As DNA, the CDR3 is TGTGCCAGCAAAGGGACTAATGAAAAACTGTTTTTT. Combining the CDR3 with reference TRBV28 and TRBJ1-4 gives the whole variable domain DVKVTQSSRYLVKRTGEKVFLECVQDMDHENMFWYRQDPGLGLRLIYFSYDVKMKEKGDIPEGYSVSREKKERFSLILESASTNQTSMYLCASKGTNEKLFFGSGTQLSVL.

The chain uses TRBV3-1 (or the pseudogene TRBV3-2) and TRBJ1-1; no definite D call. Germline V CDR1 and CDR2: LGHDT, YNNKEL (reference sequence). This CDR3 is 14 amino acids long. The V end lost 5 bases, the J end lost 4 bases, and 14 bases lay between the germline ends. CDR3 loop: CASSFEGLGTEAFF. CDR3 coding DNA: TGTGCCAGCAGCTTTGAAGGGCTGGGCACTGAAGCTTTCTTT.

The CDR3 region has the DNA TGTGCCACCAGCCCGTCGAAGGGGGGGGCCTACGAGCAGTACGTC. It translates to CATSPSKGGAYEQYV. This chain uses TRBV15 with TRBJ2-7; possibly TRBD2 for D (7 bases). Trimming took off 5 bases at V and 2 bases at J, with 16 bases between the two ends. Germline lookup yields CDR1 LNHNV and CDR2 YYDKDF (reference sequence). The CDR3 consists of 15 residues.

This chain connects TRBV19 to TRBJ1-4, with D maybe TRBD1 (5 bases). V was clipped by 0 bases and J by 10 bases, with 12 bases between them. This CDR3 has 14 residues. The germline gives CDR1 LNHDA, CDR2 SQIVND (reference sequence). The CDR3 spells CASSIDPGKVKLFF. CDR3 DNA: TGTGCCAGTAGTATAGATCCAGGGAAGGTAAAACTGTTTTTT.

The chain is built from TRBV6-2 or TRBV6-3 and TRBJ1-1, with a weak D call TRBD1 (5 bases). Trimming left V 5 bases short and J 4 bases short, with 17 bases between. The CDR3 spans 15 residues. Germline assignment: CDR1 MNHEY and CDR2 SVGEGT. The CDR3 DNA reads as TGTGCCAGCAGTCCCATGGCCCGGGGCTTCACTGAAGCTTTCTTT. Protein product: CASSPMARGFTEAFF.

CDR3 in DNA: TGCGCCAGCAGCCAACCGGGACAGGGGTTGAACATTCAGTACTTC. Protein sequence: CASSQPGQGLNIQYF. The chain has TRBV4-1 and TRBJ2-4; 10 bases align to TRBD1. Germline assignment: CDR1 MGHRA and CDR2 YSYEKL. The V segment lost 2 bases and the J segment 7 bases; nucleotides outside the gene matches: 5. There are 15 residues in the CDR3.

J is TRBJ2-1 and V is TRBV6-2 or TRBV6-3; 7 nucleotides line up with TRBD2. The junction had 3 bases not matched to a gene; V was cut back by 5 bases and J by 2 bases. Germline values: CDR1 MNHEY, CDR2 SVGEGT. This CDR3 has 14 amino acids. The CDR3 sequence is CASSGRGAYNEQFF. In DNA, the CDR3 is TGTGCCAGCAGTGGACGGGGGGCCTACAATGAGCAGTTCTTC.